This T cell receptor (beta chain) was recorded in a study of T-cell memory formation after mild COVID-19. TCRdb re-called the 5' RACE reads with MiXCR, one entry per CDR3 protein. The sample carries over 450,000 distinct CDR3 sequences, 20% recorded once. The CDR3 runs to 16 residues. V gave up 5 bases and J gave up 6 bases; unmatched junction bases: 10. The germline gives CDR1 PRHDT, CDR2 FYEKMQ (reference sequence). J is TRBJ2-2 and V is TRBV13; 9 bases align to TRBD1. The clonotype was recovered from an adult woman who had mild COVID-19 (a few samples of this study predate the infection). Cell type and time point are not known. The sample was PBMCs or a T cell subset sorted from them (not recorded which). CDR3 nucleotides: TGTGCCAGCAGCCCTAGGACAGGGGTCAGGGCCGGGGAGCTGTTTTTT. Translating gives CASSPRTGVRAGELFF.